This record concerns one T cell receptor (beta chain) sequence. The same CDR3 can be traced to other DNA sequences in this sample. The data stem from a study of blood T cell repertoires in COVID-19. Study context: PBMCs, B-cell-depleted T cells, or T cells were the source of the cDNA or gDNA that made up the material.

The CDR3 sequence is 14 residues long. Germline V CDR1 and CDR2: SGHDT, YYEEEE. The J segment lost 5 bases and the V segment lost 4 bases, leaving 2 bases of the junction unmatched. How the authors handled the data: Cell counts per sample came from amplifying reference gene primers. Sequencing used immunoSEQ multiplex PCR; TCRdb keeps in-frame clones, though not all of them. The V and J calls and the clone size are those of that table, but D and trimming were determined from the DNA. This table holds 50,000 or so clones, around 88% found once. The source is a woman of 80 years or more with acute or convalescent COVID-19. The sequencing sample was made of peripheral blood. The chain couples TRBV5-6 to TRBJ1-6; 8 nucleotides line up with TRBD1. CDR3 sequence reads: CASSKDRDNSPLHF. DNA for the CDR3: TGTGCCAGCAGCAAGGACAGGGATAATTCACCCCTCCACTTT.